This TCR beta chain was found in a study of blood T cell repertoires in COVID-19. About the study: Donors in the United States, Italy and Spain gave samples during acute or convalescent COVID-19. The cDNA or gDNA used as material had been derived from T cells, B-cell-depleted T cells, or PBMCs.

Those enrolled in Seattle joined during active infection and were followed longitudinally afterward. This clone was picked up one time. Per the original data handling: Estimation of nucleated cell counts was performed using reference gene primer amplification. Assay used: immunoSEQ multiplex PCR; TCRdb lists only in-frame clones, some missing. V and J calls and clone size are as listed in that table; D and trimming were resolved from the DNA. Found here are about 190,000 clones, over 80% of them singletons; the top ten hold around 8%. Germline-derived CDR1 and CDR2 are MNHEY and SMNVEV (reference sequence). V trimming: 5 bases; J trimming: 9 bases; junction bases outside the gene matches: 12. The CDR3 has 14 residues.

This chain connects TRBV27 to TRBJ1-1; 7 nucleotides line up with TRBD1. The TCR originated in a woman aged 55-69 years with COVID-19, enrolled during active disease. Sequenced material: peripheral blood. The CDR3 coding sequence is TGTGCCAGCAGTCCAACGCGCCAGGGGGAAAAAGCTTTCTTT. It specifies CASSPTRQGEKAFF.